The rows below give T cell receptor beta chains drawn from one sample of a study of cytomegalovirus exposure and HLA in healthy donors. The data were produced by immunoSEQ multiplex PCR, yet TCRdb's version contains in-frame clones alone and is incomplete. The table has 150,000 to 200,000 clones, approximately 78% seen once. Material for sequencing was PBMCs. Source of these receptors: a woman aged 40-49 years in good health and CMV-seronegative. Both conserved end residues are part of each CDR3. Each record gives: D gene, J gene, V gene, clone size, CDR3 protein, CDR3 DNA. A D gene is named only where the DNA matches it firmly. Size is stated for part of the rows, as once, few or many counts, or as a class when the clone is expanded.

TRBD1 | TRBJ1-2 | TRBV4-1 | - | CASSQAGSGTETNYGYTF | TGCGCCAGCAGCCAAGCGGGCTCCGGGACAGAAACGAACTATGGCTACACCTTC
- | TRBJ1-1 | TRBV27 | - | CASSSGGLRGTEAFF | TGTGCCAGCAGTAGCGGGGGCTTAAGGGGCACTGAAGCTTTCTTT
TRBD1 | TRBJ1-2 | TRBV5-5 | - | CASSMGQMFYGYTF | TGTGCCAGCAGCATGGGACAGATGTTCTATGGCTACACCTTC
- | TRBJ2-7 | TRBV14 | - | CASSQDQRSEQYF | TGTGCCAGCAGCCAAGATCAACGCAGCGAGCAGTACTTC
TRBD2 | TRBJ2-2 | TRBV5-1 | - | CASSAETSSHGELFF | TGCGCCAGCAGCGCCGAGACTAGCAGCCACGGGGAGCTGTTTTTT
TRBD1 | TRBJ1-1 | TRBV27 | - | CASSLLTLRQGGRNTEAFF | TGTGCCAGCAGTTTACTCACCTTAAGACAGGGCGGACGGAACACTGAAGCTTTCTTT
- | TRBJ2-6 | TRBV5-4 | - | CASRMDSGSPGANVLTF | TGTGCCAGCAGGATGGACAGCGGAAGTCCTGGGGCCAACGTCCTGACTTTC
TRBD1 | TRBJ1-1 | TRBV18 | - | CASSSEGQGARTEAFF | TGTGCCAGCTCAAGTGAGGGACAGGGGGCCCGTACTGAAGCTTTCTTT
- | TRBJ2-5 | TRBV11-1 | - | CASSSAGRASETQYF | TGTGCCAGCAGCTCCGCGGGCCGGGCGTCAGAGACCCAGTACTTC
- | TRBJ1-3 | TRBV11-2 | - | CASSPRGFSGNTIYF | TGTGCCAGCAGCCCCAGGGGCTTCTCTGGAAACACCATATATTTT
TRBD1 | TRBJ1-1 | TRBV13 | - | CASSFKELISDRGGTEAFF | TGTGCCAGCAGCTTCAAAGAATTAATCTCAGACAGGGGAGGGACTGAAGCTTTCTTT
- | TRBJ1-2 | TRBV7-9 | - | CASSLSRISNYGYTF | TGTGCCAGCAGCTTGTCGCGGATATCTAACTATGGCTACACCTTC
- | TRBJ2-7 | TRBV5-4 | once | CASSLDPNSYEQYF | TGTGCCAGCAGCTTGGATCCCAACTCCTACGAGCAGTACTTC
- | TRBJ2-7 | TRBV11-2 | - | CASSLNYEQYF | TGTGCCAGCAGTCTTAACTACGAGCAGTACTTC
TRBD1 | TRBJ1-2 | TRBV9 | - | CASSVGTGNNYGYTF | TGTGCCAGCAGCGTAGGGACAGGAAATAACTATGGCTACACCTTC
- | TRBJ1-6 | TRBV6-4 | - | CASSVRASGSPLHF | TGTGCCAGCAGTGTTCGGGCTTCGGGATCACCCCTCCACTTT
TRBD1 | TRBJ1-1 | TRBV5-4 | once | CASSFRAGGMNTEAFF | TGTGCCAGCAGCTTCCGGGCAGGGGGAATGAACACTGAAGCTTTCTTT
- | TRBJ1-1 | TRBV28 | - | CASSLRNGGTGTEAFF | TGTGCCAGCAGTTTACGGAATGGCGGAACGGGAACTGAAGCTTTCTTT
TRBD1 | TRBJ1-1 | TRBV5-4 | - | CASSLGTQGATEAFF | TGTGCCAGCAGCTTGGGGACGCAGGGGGCCACTGAAGCTTTCTTT
TRBD2 | TRBJ2-5 | TRBV5-1 | once | CASTATGGETQYF | TGCGCCAGCACCGCTACGGGGGGAGAGACCCAGTACTTC
TRBD2 | TRBJ2-7 | TRBV6-1 | - | CASSRTSLYEQYF | TGTGCCAGCAGTCGGACTAGTTTGTACGAGCAGTACTTC
TRBD1 | TRBJ2-3 | TRBV28 | - | CASSSPPGGFTDTQYF | TGTGCCAGCAGTTCCCCCCCAGGGGGATTCACAGATACGCAGTATTTT
TRBD1 | TRBJ2-4 | TRBV6-5 | - | CASSRQGAEKNIQYF | TGTGCCAGCAGCAGACAGGGGGCTGAGAAAAACATTCAGTACTTC
- | TRBJ2-7 | TRBV28 | - | CASSFPAGVSYEQYF | TGTGCCAGCAGTTTTCCGGCGGGTGTCTCCTACGAGCAGTACTTC
TRBD2 | TRBJ2-7 | TRBV5-1 | - | CASSPRGMTSGGASSEQYF | TGCGCCAGCAGCCCCCGGGGGATGACTAGCGGGGGGGCGAGTAGCGAGCAGTACTTC
TRBD2 | TRBJ2-3 | TRBV12-5 | - | CASGLGLAGTASTDTQYF | TGTGCTAGTGGTTTGGGACTAGCGGGGACGGCTAGCACAGATACGCAGTATTTT
TRBD1 | TRBJ1-5 | TRBV6-4 | - | CASIITGGSNQPQHF | TGTGCCAGCATTATAACAGGGGGTAGCAATCAGCCCCAGCATTTT
TRBD2 | TRBJ2-3 | TRBV5-1 | - | CASSHGLAGDTTDTQYF | TGCGCCAGCAGCCACGGACTAGCGGGGGATACCACAGATACGCAGTATTTT
TRBD2 | TRBJ2-7 | TRBV2 | - | CASSATSGAYEQYF | TGTGCCAGCAGTGCGACTAGCGGCGCCTACGAGCAGTACTTC
TRBD1 | TRBJ2-1 | TRBV5-1 | - | CASSLLTGVSNNEQFF | TGCGCCAGCAGCTTGCTGACAGGGGTAAGCAACAATGAGCAGTTCTTC
TRBD1 | TRBJ1-2 | TRBV28 | - | CASRNGQGYGYTF | TGTGCCAGCAGGAACGGACAGGGCTATGGCTACACCTTC
TRBD2 | TRBJ2-1 | TRBV4-1 | - | CASSHGAPTSGGAWEQFF | TGCGCCAGCAGCCATGGGGCGCCTACTAGCGGGGGGGCCTGGGAGCAGTTCTTC
TRBD1 | TRBJ2-1 | TRBV2 | - | CASSQTGASSYNEQFF | TGTGCCAGCAGTCAGACAGGGGCCTCCTCCTACAATGAGCAGTTCTTC
- | TRBJ1-2 | TRBV6-5 | few | CASSPATAYGYTF | TGTGCCAGCAGTCCAGCAACAGCCTATGGCTACACCTTC
- | TRBJ1-3 | TRBV11-2 | few | CASSSLQVSGNTIYF | TGTGCCAGCAGCTCGTTACAGGTCTCTGGAAACACCATATATTTT
- | TRBJ2-7 | TRBV6-5 | - | CASSYSLGHRSYEQYF | TGTGCCAGCAGTTATTCCCTGGGACATCGCTCCTACGAGCAGTACTTC
TRBD1 | TRBJ2-2 | TRBV7-7 | - | CASSSLDPKDRAPGELFF | TGTGCCAGCAGCTCGCTCGATCCCAAGGACAGGGCCCCCGGGGAGCTGTTTTTT
- | TRBJ1-1 | TRBV6-5 | - | CASTSGVTEAFF | TGTGCCAGCACCAGCGGAGTCACTGAAGCTTTTTTT
TRBD2 | TRBJ2-7 | TRBV5-5 | once | CASSRLLAGGTYEQYF | TGTGCCAGCAGCCGGCTACTAGCGGGGGGAACCTACGAGCAGTACTTC
- | TRBJ1-6 | TRBV19 | once | CASSTPGTGQLGNSPLHF | TGTGCCAGTAGTACCCCCGGAACAGGGCAGCTGGGAAATTCACCCCTCCACTTT
TRBD1 | TRBJ2-3 | TRBV5-1 | few | CASSHGQGATDTQYF | TGCGCCAGCAGCCACGGACAGGGGGCTACAGATACGCAGTATTTT
TRBD2 | TRBJ2-5 | TRBV7-2 | - | CASSLPGLAGYQETQYF | TGTGCCAGCAGCTTACCGGGACTAGCGGGGTACCAAGAGACCCAGTACTTC
- | TRBJ2-7 | TRBV19 | - | CASSIDLETAEQYF | TGTGCCAGTAGTATAGATCTTGAGACAGCCGAGCAGTACTTC
TRBD1 | TRBJ1-2 | TRBV2 | - | CASSEGNDRVYGYTF | TGTGCCAGCAGTGAGGGGAATGACAGGGTATATGGCTACACCTTC
TRBD2 | TRBJ2-3 | TRBV4-2 | - | CASATGGDTQYF | TGTGCCAGCGCGACCGGGGGGGATACGCAGTATTTT
TRBD1 | TRBJ2-3 | TRBV7-6 | - | CASSFGDRGRSDTQYF | TGTGCCAGCAGCTTTGGGGACAGGGGGCGGTCAGATACGCAGTATTTT
TRBD2 | TRBJ2-1 | TRBV5-1 | once | CASSLEVAGRPREQFF | TGCGCCAGCAGCTTGGAGGTAGCGGGGCGCCCCAGAGAGCAGTTCTTC
TRBD1 | TRBJ1-2 | TRBV7-2 | - | CASSSSTGGANYGYTF | TGTGCCAGCAGCTCCTCTACAGGGGGAGCTAACTATGGCTACACCTTC
TRBD1 | TRBJ2-7 | TRBV4-1 | - | CASSRRDRAHEQYF | TGCGCCAGCAGCCGACGGGACAGGGCCCACGAGCAGTACTTC
- | TRBJ2-7 | TRBV6-5 | - | CASSYSPRGEQYF | TGTGCCAGCAGTTACTCTCCCAGGGGCGAGCAGTACTTC
- | TRBJ1-2 | TRBV2 | - | CASSDFRKDGYTF | TGTGCCAGCAGTGATTTCAGGAAGGATGGCTACACCTTC
- | TRBJ1-3 | TRBV4-1 | - | CASSPGAFSSGNTIYF | TGCGCCAGCAGCCCGGGTGCCTTCAGCTCTGGAAACACCATATATTTT
- | TRBJ2-2 | TRBV19 | - | CASSKAGLALNTGELFF | TGTGCCAGTAGTAAGGCCGGGCTAGCGTTGAACACCGGGGAGCTGTTTTTT
- | TRBJ1-1 | TRBV5-1 | - | CASSLDWNTEAFF | TGCGCCAGCAGCTTAGACTGGAACACTGAAGCTTTCTTT
- | TRBJ1-2 | TRBV5-1 | - | CASSLAPRRGYGYTF | TGCGCCAGCAGCTTGGCACCTCGCCGGGGTTATGGCTACACCTTC
TRBD1 | TRBJ1-1 | TRBV5-4 | - | CASSLYRGQNTEAFF | TGTGCCAGCAGCTTGTACAGGGGGCAGAACACTGAAGCTTTCTTT
- | TRBJ1-1 | TRBV5-1 | - | CASSLQGLGNTEAFF | TGCGCCAGCAGCTTACAGGGCTTGGGGAACACTGAAGCTTTCTTT